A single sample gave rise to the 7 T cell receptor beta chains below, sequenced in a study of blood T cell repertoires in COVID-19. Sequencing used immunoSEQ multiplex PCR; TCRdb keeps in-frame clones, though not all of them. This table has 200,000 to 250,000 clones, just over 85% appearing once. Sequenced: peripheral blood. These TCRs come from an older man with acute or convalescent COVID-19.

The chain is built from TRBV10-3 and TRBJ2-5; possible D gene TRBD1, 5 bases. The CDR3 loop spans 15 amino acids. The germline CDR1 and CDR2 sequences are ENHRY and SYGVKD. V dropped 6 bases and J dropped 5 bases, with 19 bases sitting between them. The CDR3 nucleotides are TGTGCCATCAGGCAGACACTACTGAAGGGGGAGACCCAGTACTTC. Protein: CAIRQTLLKGETQYF.

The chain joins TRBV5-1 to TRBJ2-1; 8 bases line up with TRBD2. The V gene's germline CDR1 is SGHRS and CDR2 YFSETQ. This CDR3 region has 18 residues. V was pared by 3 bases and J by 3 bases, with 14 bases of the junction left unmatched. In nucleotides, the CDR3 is TGCGCCAGCAGCTCCCAGCCGGGGGGGGCTTATGGCTACAATGAGCAGTTCTTC. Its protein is CASSSQPGGAYGYNEQFF.

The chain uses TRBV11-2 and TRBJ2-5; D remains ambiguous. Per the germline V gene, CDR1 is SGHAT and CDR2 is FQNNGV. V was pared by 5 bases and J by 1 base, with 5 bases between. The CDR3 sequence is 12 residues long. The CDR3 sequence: CASSRSQETQYF. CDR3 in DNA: TGTGCCAGCAGCCGTTCCCAAGAGACCCAGTACTTC.

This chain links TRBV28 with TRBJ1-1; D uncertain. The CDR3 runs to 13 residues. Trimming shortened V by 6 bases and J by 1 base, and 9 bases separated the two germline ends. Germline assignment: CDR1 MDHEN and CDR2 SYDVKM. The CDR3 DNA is TGTGCCAGCAGGAGACAACCGAACACTGAAGCTTTCTTT. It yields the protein CASRRQPNTEAFF.

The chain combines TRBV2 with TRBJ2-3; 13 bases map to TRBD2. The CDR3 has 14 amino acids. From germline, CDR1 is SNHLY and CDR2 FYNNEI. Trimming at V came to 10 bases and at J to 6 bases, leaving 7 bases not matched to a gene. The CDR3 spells CATGLAGVWDTQYF. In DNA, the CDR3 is TGTGCCACCGGACTAGCGGGAGTGTGGGATACGCAGTATTTT. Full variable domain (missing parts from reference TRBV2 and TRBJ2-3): EPEVTQTPSHQVTQMGQEVILRCVPISNHLYFYWYRQILGQKVEFLVSFYNNEISEKSEIFDDQFSVERPDGSNFTLKIRSTKLEDSAMYFCATGLAGVWDTQYFGPGTRLTVL.

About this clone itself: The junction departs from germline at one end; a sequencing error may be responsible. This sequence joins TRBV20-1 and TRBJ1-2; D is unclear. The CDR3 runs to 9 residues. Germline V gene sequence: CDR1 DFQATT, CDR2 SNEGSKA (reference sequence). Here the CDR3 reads CSAAYDYTF. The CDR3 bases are TGCAGTGCTGCCTATGACTACACCTTC.

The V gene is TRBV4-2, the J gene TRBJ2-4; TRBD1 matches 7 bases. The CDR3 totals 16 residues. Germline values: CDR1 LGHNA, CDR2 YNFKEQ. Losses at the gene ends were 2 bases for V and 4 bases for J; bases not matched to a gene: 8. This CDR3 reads CASSQSSGTVKNIQYF. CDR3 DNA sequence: TGTGCCAGCAGCCAAAGCTCCGGGACAGTAAAAAACATTCAGTACTTC.